This T cell receptor (beta chain) was sequenced during a study of beta chain features in type 1 diabetes. Overall study context: Cell yields, age and gender were similar between patients and healthy donors. Over 85,000,000 sorted cells were examined across all samples.

Findings of the study overall: Possible PCR preference for shorter templates applied equally to patients and controls. Type 1 diabetes patients showed a moderate but significant shortening of TCRB CDR3s in all four CD4+ subsets.

cDNA synthesis used the whole RNA isolate, giving expressed TCRB sequences. The repertoire was sequenced with immunoSEQ multiplex PCR; TCRdb's copy has only in-frame clones and lacks some. Among 310,000 or so clones listed, 8% to 13% were seen once. As concerns this clone: Antigen specificity is unknown.

The sequenced sample consisted of naive CD4+ T cells from blood. This clonotype was sampled from a woman aged 25 to 39 in good health.

CDR3 residues: CASRGGDTSYEQYF. DNA for the CDR3: TGTGCCAGCAGGGGGGGGGACACCTCCTACGAGCAGTACTTC. The chain joins TRBV6-1 to TRBJ2-7; TRBD2 might be the D (7 bases). The ends were cut back, 6 bases at V and 0 bases at J, with 12 bases in the middle. This CDR3 comprises 14 residues. Germline CDR1 and CDR2: MNHNS and SASEGT.